The subject of this entry is one T cell receptor (beta chain). Its antigen is not known. The read terminates 3 residues before the CDR3 end, so the remaining end is supplied by the germline J gene. This specimen includes other DNA sequences encoding the same CDR3. These data belong to a study of T cells in women clearing cervical HPV infection. Study overall: Controls gave blood once infection was undetectable; cases at lesion identification. Study observations and caveats: CIN3+ cases had significantly higher TCR repertoire richness than controls, but evenness did not differ. Associations may precede or follow infection; HPV-specific or memory T cells were not isolated.

Using immunoSEQ multiplex PCR, the repertoire was profiled, and TCRdb retains in-frame clones only, with some absent. Its table lists 25,000 to 35,000 clones. The CDR3 runs 15 residues. CDR1 is KGHSH and CDR2 is LQKENI in the germline V gene. Sequencing was performed on blood buffy coat. The source of this sequence is a woman aged 18-70 years with a cervical HPV16 infection that either progressed to CIN3+ or cleared (not recorded which). V gene TRBV18 combines with J gene TRBJ2-3; 7 bases match TRBD1. CDR3 sequence: CASSPRQGVQETQYF. The covered CDR3 bases are TGTGCCAGCTCCCCCCGCCAGGGGGTTCAAGAGACG.